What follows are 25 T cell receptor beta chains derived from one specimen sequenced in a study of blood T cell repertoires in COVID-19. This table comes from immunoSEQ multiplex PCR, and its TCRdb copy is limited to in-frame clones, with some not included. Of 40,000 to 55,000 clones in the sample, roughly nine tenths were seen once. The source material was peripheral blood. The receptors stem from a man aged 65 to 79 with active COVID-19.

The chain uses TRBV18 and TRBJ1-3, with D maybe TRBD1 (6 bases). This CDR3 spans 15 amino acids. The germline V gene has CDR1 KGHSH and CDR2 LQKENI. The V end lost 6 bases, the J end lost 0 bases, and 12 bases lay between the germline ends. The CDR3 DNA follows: TGTGCCAGCTCGCGGAGACAGGACTCTGGAAACACCATATATTTT. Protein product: CASSRRQDSGNTIYF.

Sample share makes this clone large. The CDR3 nucleotides are TGTGCCAGCCTTCCTACAGGGGGGGGCTTAAGAGATACGCAGTATTTT. It encodes CASLPTGGGLRDTQYF. The rearrangement joins TRBV2 to TRBJ2-3; tentative D call: TRBD1 (8 bases). Per germline, CDR1 SNHLY and CDR2 FYNNEI. V was pared by 8 bases and J by 5 bases, with 23 bases between. The CDR3 extends over 16 amino acids.

CDR3 sequence (DNA): TGTGCCAGCAGCTTGTACTCAGGGGGATCACCCCTCCACTTT. This encodes CASSLYSGGSPLHF. The rearrangement uses TRBV5-4 and TRBJ1-6; TRBD1 agrees at 7 bases. There are 14 residues in the CDR3. Trimming cost V 1 base and J 10 bases; bases outside gene matches: 5. Per the germline V gene, CDR1 is SGHNT and CDR2 is YYREEE (reference sequence). The full variable domain, its missing parts supplied by reference TRBV5-4 and TRBJ1-6, is ETGVTQSPTHLIKTRGQQVTLRCSSQSGHNTVSWYQQALGQGPQFIFQYYREEENGRGNFPPRFSGLQFPNYSSELNVNALELDDSALYLCASSLYSGGSPLHFGNGTRLTVT.

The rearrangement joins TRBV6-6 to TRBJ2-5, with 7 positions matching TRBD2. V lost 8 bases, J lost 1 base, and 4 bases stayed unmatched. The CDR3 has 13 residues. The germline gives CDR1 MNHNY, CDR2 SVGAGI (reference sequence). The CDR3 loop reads CASLSGGQETQYF. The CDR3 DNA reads TGTGCCAGCCTCTCGGGGGGCCAAGAGACCCAGTACTTC.

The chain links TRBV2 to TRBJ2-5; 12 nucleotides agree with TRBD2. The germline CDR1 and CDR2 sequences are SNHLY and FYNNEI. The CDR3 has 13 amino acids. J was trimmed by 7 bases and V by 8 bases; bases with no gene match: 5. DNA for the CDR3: TGTGCCAGCGGAGGGGGACTAGCGGGGACCCAGTACTTC. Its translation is CASGGGLAGTQYF.

The CDR3 protein is CASSPPGQTYEQYF. CDR3 in DNA: TGTGCCAGCAGTCCCCCGGGACAAACCTACGAGCAGTACTTC. This chain links TRBV28 with TRBJ2-7, with TRBD1 as a possible D gene (6 bases). V was pared by 5 bases and J by 2 bases, with 13 bases between. This CDR3 spans 14 amino acids. CDR1 MDHEN and CDR2 SYDVKM come from the germline V gene.

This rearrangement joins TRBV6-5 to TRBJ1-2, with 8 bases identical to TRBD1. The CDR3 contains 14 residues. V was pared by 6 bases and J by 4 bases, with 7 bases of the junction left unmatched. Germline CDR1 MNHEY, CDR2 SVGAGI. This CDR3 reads CASRSGGAGYGYTF. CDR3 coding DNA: TGTGCCAGCAGGTCAGGGGGCGCGGGCTATGGCTACACCTTC.

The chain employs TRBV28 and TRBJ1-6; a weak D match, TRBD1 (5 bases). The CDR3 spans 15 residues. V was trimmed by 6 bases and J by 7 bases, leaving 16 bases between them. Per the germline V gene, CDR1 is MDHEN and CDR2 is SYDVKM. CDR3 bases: TGTGCCAGCAGCACTTCCAGGGCAGGGAATTCACCCCTCCACTTT. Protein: CASSTSRAGNSPLHF. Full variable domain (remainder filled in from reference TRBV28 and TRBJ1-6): DVKVTQSSRYLVKRTGEKVFLECVQDMDHENMFWYRQDPGLGLRLIYFSYDVKMKEKGDIPEGYSVSREKKERFSLILESASTNQTSMYLCASSTSRAGNSPLHFGNGTRLTVT.

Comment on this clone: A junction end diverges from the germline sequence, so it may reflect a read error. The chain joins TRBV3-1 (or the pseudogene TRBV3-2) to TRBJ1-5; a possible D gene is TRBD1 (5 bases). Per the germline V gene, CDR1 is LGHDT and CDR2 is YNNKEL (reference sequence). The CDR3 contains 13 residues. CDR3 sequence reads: CASSQYRSAEVYF. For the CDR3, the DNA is TGTGCCAGCAGCCAATACAGGAGTGCCGAGGTCTATTTT.

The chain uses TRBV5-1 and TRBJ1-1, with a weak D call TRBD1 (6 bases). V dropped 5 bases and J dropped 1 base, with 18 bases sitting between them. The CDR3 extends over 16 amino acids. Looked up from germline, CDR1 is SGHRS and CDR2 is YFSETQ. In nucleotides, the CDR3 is TGCGCCAGCAGACCGATACAAGGGACAAGGAACACTGAAGCTTTCTTT. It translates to CASRPIQGTRNTEAFF. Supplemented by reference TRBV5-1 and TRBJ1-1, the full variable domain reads KAGVTQTPRYLIKTRGQQVTLSCSPISGHRSVSWYQQTPGQGLQFLFEYFSETQRNKGNFPGRFSGRQFSNSRSEMNVSTLELGDSALYLCASRPIQGTRNTEAFFGQGTRLTVV.

The CDR3 sequence: CASRTSVGSGEQYF. CDR3 sequence (DNA): TGTGCCAGCAGAACTAGCGTGGGGAGCGGAGAGCAGTACTTC. The chain links TRBV7-2 to TRBJ2-7; 7 bases are a match to TRBD2. Germline V lookup: CDR1 SGHTA, CDR2 FQGNSA. J was trimmed by 7 bases and V by 6 bases; bases with no gene match: 12. The CDR3 contains 14 residues.

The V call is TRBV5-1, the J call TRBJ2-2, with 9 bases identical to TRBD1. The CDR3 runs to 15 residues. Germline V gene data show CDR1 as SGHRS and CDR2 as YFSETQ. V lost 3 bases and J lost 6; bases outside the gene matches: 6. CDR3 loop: CASSSGTGWAGELFF. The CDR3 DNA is TGCGCCAGCAGCTCCGGGACAGGGTGGGCCGGGGAGCTGTTTTTT.

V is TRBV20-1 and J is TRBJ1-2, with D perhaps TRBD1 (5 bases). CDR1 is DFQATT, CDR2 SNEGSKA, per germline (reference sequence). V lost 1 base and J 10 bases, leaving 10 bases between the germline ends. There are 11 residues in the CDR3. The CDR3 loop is CSARGGDIYTF. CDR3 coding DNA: TGCAGTGCTAGAGGGGGGGATATCTACACCTTC.

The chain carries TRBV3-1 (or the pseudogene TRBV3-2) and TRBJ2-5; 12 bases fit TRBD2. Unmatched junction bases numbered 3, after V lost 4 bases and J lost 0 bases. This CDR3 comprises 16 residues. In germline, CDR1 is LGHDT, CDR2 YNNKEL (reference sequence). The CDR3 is CASSLGLAGYQETQYF. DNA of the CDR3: TGTGCCAGCAGCCTCGGACTAGCGGGGTACCAAGAGACCCAGTACTTC.

CDR3 DNA: TGTGCCAGCAGCTTGGATTTCGGGGGGCAATGGTCACCCCTCCACTTT. Translation: CASSLDFGGQWSPLHF. V usage is TRBV5-6 and J usage is TRBJ1-6; D is perhaps TRBD1 (6 bases). This CDR3 has 16 residues. The germline gives CDR1 SGHDT, CDR2 YYEEEE. Trimming took 0 bases from V and 10 from J, leaving 17 bases between them. The full variable domain, its missing parts supplied by reference TRBV5-6 and TRBJ1-6, is DAGVTQSPTHLIKTRGQQVTLRCSPKSGHDTVSWYQQALGQGPQFIFQYYEEEERQRGNFPDRFSGHQFPNYSSELNVNALLLGDSALYLCASSLDFGGQWSPLHFGNGTRLTVT.

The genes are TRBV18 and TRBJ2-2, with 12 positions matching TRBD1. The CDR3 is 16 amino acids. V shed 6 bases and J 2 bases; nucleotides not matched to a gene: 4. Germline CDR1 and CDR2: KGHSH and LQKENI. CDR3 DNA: TGTGCCAGCTCGCGCGGGACAGGGGGCAACACCGGGGAGCTGTTTTTT. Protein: CASSRGTGGNTGELFF.

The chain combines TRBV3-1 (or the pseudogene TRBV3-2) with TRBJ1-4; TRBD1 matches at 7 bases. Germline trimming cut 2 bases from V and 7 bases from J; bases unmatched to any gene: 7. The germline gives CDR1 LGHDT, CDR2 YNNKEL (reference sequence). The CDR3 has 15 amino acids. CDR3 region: CASSQRQGKGEKLFF. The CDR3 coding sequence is TGTGCCAGCAGCCAACGACAGGGTAAAGGTGAAAAACTGTTTTTT.

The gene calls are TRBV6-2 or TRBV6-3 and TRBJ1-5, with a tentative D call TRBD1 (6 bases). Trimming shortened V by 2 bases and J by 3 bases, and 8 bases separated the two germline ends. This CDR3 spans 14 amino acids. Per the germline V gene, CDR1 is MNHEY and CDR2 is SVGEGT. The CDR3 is CASSYGQSNQPQHF. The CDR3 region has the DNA TGTGCCAGCAGTTACGGACAGTCCAATCAGCCCCAGCATTTT.

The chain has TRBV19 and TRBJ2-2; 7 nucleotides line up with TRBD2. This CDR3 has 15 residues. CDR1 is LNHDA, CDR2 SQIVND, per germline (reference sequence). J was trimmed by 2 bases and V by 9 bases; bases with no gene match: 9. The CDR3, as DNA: TGTGCCAGCAGGACCAGCGGGGAAAACACCGGGGAGCTGTTTTTT. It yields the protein CASRTSGENTGELFF.

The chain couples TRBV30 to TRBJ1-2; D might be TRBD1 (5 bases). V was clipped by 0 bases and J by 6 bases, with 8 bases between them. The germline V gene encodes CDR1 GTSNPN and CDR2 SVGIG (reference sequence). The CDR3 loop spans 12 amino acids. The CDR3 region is CAWSVGGNGYTF. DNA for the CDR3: TGTGCCTGGAGTGTGGGGGGGAATGGCTACACCTTC.

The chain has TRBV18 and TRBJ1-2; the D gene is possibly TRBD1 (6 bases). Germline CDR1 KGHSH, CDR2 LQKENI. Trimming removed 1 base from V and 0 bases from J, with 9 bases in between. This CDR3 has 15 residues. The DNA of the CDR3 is TGTGCCAGCTCACCACAGGGGGACCCTAACTATGGCTACACCTTC. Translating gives CASSPQGDPNYGYTF. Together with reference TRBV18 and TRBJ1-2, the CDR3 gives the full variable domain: NAGVMQNPRHLVRRRGQEARLRCSPMKGHSHVYWYRQLPEEGLKFMVYLQKENIIDESGMPKERFSAEFPKEGPSILRIQQVVRGDSAAYFCASSPQGDPNYGYTFGSGTRLTVV.

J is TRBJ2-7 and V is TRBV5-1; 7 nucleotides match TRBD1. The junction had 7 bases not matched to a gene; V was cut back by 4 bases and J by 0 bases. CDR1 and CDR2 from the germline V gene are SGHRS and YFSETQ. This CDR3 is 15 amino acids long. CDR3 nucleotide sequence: TGCGCCAGCAGCCCCTTACAGGGGACCTCCTACGAGCAGTACTTC. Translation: CASSPLQGTSYEQYF.

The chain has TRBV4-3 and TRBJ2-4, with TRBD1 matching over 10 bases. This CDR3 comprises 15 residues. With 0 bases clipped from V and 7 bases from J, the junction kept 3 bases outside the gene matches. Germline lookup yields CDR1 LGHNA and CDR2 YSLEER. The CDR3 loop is CASSQDWGQGNIQYF. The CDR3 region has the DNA TGCGCCAGCAGCCAAGATTGGGGACAGGGGAACATTCAGTACTTC.

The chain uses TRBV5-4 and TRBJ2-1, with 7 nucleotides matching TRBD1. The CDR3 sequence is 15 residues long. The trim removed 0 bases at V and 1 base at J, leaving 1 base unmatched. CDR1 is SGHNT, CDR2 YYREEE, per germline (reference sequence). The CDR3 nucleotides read TGTGCCAGCAGCTTGGACAGGGGTTCCTACAATGAGCAGTTCTTC. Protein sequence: CASSLDRGSYNEQFF.

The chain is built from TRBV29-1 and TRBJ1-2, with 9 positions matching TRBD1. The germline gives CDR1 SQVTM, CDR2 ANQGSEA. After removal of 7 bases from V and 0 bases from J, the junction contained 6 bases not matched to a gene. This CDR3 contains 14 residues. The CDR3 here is CSATTGGSNYGYTF. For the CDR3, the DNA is TGCAGCGCTACGACAGGGGGATCTAACTATGGCTACACCTTC. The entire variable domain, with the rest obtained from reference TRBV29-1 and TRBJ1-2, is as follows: SAVISQKPSRDICQRGTSLTIQCQVDSQVTMMFWYRQQPGQSLTLIATANQGSEATYESGFVIDKFPISRPNLTFSTLTVSNMSPEDSSIYLCSATTGGSNYGYTFGSGTRLTVV.